The 10 T cell receptor beta chains in this list originate from one sample, sequenced in a study of blood T cell repertoires in COVID-19. Clones were sequenced by immunoSEQ multiplex PCR, and TCRdb holds only the in-frame ones, with some missing. The sample has around 170,000 clones, roughly four fifths seen once. The sequencing sample was made of peripheral blood. The origin of the receptors is a woman in her sixties or seventies with COVID-19, enrolled during active disease.

This clone came up a few times. The chain recombines TRBV6-4 with TRBJ2-7, with a tentative D call TRBD1 (8 bases). V shed 3 bases and J shed 4 bases, with 10 bases lying between them. CDR1 is MRHNA, CDR2 SNTAGT, per germline. The CDR3 spans 13 residues. CDR3 DNA sequence: TGTGCCAGCAGTGAACAGGGGGGGTACGAGCAGTACTTC. Translating gives CASSEQGGYEQYF.

This clone was found many times. This chain joins TRBV5-1 and TRBJ1-2, with D perhaps matching TRBD1 (5 bases). Per the germline V gene, CDR1 is SGHRS and CDR2 is YFSETQ. Between the trimmed V and J ends, which lost 5 bases and 4 bases, there was a span of 15 bases. The CDR3 runs to 14 residues. The CDR3 loop is CASSPGGGTYGYTF. Here the CDR3 DNA reads TGCGCCAGCAGTCCGGGGGGAGGGACCTATGGCTACACCTTC.

The chain recombines TRBV25-1 with TRBJ1-6; the match to TRBD1 covers 7 bases. The CDR3 loop spans 15 amino acids. Germline V gene data show CDR1 as MGHDK and CDR2 as SYGVNS. V lost 4 bases and J lost 4; bases outside the gene matches: 4. In DNA, the CDR3 is TGTGCCAGCAGTGGATGGGACAGTTATAATTCACCCCTCCACTTT. As protein: CASSGWDSYNSPLHF.

The CDR3 protein is CASSYSGDRGRIGYTF. CDR3 nucleotide sequence: TGTGCCAGCAGTTACTCTGGGGACAGGGGGCGGATTGGCTACACCTTC. The V and J genes are TRBV6-5 and TRBJ1-2, with 12 bases identical to TRBD1. Per the germline V gene, CDR1 is MNHEY and CDR2 is SVGAGI. V was pared by 0 bases and J by 7 bases, with 6 bases of the junction left unmatched. The CDR3 runs 16 residues.

The rearrangement uses TRBV20-1 and TRBJ2-3; D not certain. The CDR3 has 11 amino acids. CDR1 and CDR2 (germline): DFQATT, SNEGSKA (reference sequence). In DNA, the CDR3 is TGCAGCCGAGCTAGCACAGATACGCAGTATTTT. This encodes CSRASTDTQYF.

This sequence joins TRBV15 and TRBJ2-7; 14 bases are shared with TRBD2. Trimming removed 1 base from V and 7 bases from J; junction bases left unmatched: 6. The CDR3 covers 16 residues. The germline V gene encodes CDR1 LNHNV and CDR2 YYDKDF (reference sequence). CDR3 bases: TGTGCCACCAGCAGAGGGACTAGCGGGAGGTTGTTGGAGCAGTACTTC. Its protein product is CATSRGTSGRLLEQYF.

This chain connects TRBV2 to TRBJ2-1; TRBD2 agrees at 7 bases. Trimming at V came to 8 bases and at J to 0 bases, leaving 13 bases not matched to a gene. Germline loops: CDR1 SNHLY, CDR2 FYNNEI. This CDR3 contains 17 residues. CDR3 loop: CASGTSSGPSSYNEQFF. CDR3 coding DNA: TGTGCCAGCGGAACCTCTAGCGGACCAAGCTCCTACAATGAGCAGTTCTTC.

The chain is built from TRBV5-6 and TRBJ1-3; no clear D. CDR1 SGHDT and CDR2 YYEEEE come from the germline V gene. V was pared by 1 base and J by 4 bases, with 12 bases between. The CDR3 is made up of 15 amino acids. CDR3 sequence (DNA): TGTGCCAGCAGCTTGCGTTTTGCGGGAGGAAACACCATATATTTT. As protein: CASSLRFAGGNTIYF.

The chain uses TRBV9 and TRBJ2-1; TRBD2 matches at 7 bases. Germline CDR1 SGDLS, CDR2 YYNGEE. The V gene end was trimmed by 2 bases and the J gene end by 6 bases; junction bases not matched to a gene: 8. This CDR3 is built from 15 residues. The DNA for the CDR3 is TGTGCCAGCAGCGTGGGGCGGGAGAGGGGCAATGAGCAGTTCTTC. This encodes CASSVGRERGNEQFF.

V is TRBV10-3 and J is TRBJ2-7; D perhaps matches TRBD2 (5 bases). Germline CDR1 and CDR2: ENHRY and SYGVKD. CDR3 length: 13 residues. Trimming left V 6 bases short and J 6 bases short, with 15 bases between. In DNA, the CDR3 is TGTGCCATCAGGCAACTAGACTCGGGCGAGCAGTACTTC. Residues: CAIRQLDSGEQYF.